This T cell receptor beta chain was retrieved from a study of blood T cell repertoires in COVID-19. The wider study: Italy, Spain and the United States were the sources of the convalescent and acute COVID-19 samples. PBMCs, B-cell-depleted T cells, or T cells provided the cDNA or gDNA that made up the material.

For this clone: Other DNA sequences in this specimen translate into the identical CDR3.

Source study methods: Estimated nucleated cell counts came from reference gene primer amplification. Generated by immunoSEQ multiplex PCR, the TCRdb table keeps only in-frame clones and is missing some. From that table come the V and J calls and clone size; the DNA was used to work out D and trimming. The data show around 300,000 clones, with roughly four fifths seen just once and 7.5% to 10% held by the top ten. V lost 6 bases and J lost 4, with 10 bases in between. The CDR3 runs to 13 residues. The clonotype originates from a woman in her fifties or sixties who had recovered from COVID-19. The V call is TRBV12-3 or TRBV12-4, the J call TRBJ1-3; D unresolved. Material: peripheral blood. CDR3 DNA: TGTGCCAGCAGCCTAACCGCCGGAAACACCATATATTTT. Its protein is CASSLTAGNTIYF.